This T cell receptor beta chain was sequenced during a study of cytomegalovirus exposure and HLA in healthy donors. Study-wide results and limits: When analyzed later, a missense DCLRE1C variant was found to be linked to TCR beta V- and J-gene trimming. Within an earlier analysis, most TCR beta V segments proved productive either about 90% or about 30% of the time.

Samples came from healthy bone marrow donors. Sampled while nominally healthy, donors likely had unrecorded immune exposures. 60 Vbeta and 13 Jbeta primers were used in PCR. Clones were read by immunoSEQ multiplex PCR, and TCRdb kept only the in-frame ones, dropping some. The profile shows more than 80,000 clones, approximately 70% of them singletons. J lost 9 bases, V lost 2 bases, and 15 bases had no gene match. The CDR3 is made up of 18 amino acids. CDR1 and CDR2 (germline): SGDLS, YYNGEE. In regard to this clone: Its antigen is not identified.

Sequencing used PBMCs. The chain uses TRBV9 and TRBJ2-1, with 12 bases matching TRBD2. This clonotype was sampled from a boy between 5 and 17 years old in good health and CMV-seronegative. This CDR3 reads CASSVGSVSSGRAGEQFF. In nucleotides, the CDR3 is TGTGCCAGCAGCGTGGGCTCAGTCTCTAGCGGGAGGGCCGGTGAGCAGTTCTTC.